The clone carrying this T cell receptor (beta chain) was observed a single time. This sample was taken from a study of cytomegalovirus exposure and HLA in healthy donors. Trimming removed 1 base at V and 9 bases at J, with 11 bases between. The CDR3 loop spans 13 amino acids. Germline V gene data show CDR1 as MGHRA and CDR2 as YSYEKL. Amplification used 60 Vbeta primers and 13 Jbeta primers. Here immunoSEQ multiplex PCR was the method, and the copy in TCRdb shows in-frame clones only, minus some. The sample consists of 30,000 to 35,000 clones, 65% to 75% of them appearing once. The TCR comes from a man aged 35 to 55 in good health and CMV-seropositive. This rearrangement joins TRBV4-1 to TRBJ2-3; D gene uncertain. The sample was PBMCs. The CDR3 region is CASSQVLVMTQYF. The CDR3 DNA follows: TGCGCCAGCAGCCAAGTGCTAGTCATGACGCAGTATTTT.